The 8 T cell receptor beta chains reported below all come from one sample, sequenced in a study of OX40 agonist ivuxolimab in advanced cancers. Libraries were made using the immunoSEQ multiplex PCR assay. Imported from immuneACCESS, the table was reduced by TCRdb to in-frame sequences with V and J called. These copies leave out some clones; in studies compared against another copy, an unresolved V gene accounts for under half, and the cause of the remainder is not known. The sample has 20,000 to 25,000 clones on record, around four fifths of them singletons. The ten largest clones add up to about 15% of the sample. Sequenced here: CD4+ or CD8+ T cells sorted from blood, sampled in a trial of the OX40 agonist ivuxolimab. All receptors derive from an adult with an advanced solid tumor such as melanoma, head and neck, liver or kidney cancer.

The chain recombines TRBV9 with TRBJ1-2, with 10 bases that match TRBD1. Germline CDR1 reads SGDLS; CDR2 reads YYNGEE. There are 16 residues in the CDR3. The V gene end was trimmed by 4 bases and the J gene end by 6 bases; junction bases not matched to a gene: 12. CDR3 loop: CASSSGDRGLWDGYTF. The CDR3 region has the DNA TGTGCCAGCAGCTCCGGGGACAGGGGACTCTGGGATGGCTACACCTTC.

As concerns this clone: At the DNA level, this CDR3 is encoded by other sequences in the same sample as well. The CDR3 nucleotides are TGCAGCGTTGAAACCTACACTGAAGCTTTCTTT. Translated: CSVETYTEAFF. The J gene is TRBJ1-1, the V gene TRBV29-1; the D is unclear. V lost 2 bases to trimming and J lost 3 bases, with 4 bases between them. This CDR3 is 11 amino acids long. Germline V lookup: CDR1 SQVTM, CDR2 ANQGSEA.

The chain carries TRBV4-2 and TRBJ1-1; D not certain. V was shortened by 4 bases and J by 4 bases, with 10 bases between the two germline ends. Germline-derived CDR1 and CDR2 are LGHNA and YNFKEQ. The CDR3 covers 13 residues. CDR3 coding DNA: TGTGCCAGCAGCCCCACATTTGGCACTGAAGCTTTCTTT. Protein product: CASSPTFGTEAFF.

The chain carries TRBV1 and TRBJ2-3; the D segment call TRBD1 is taken from the table without a DNA check. TRBV1 is a recognized pseudogene. This CDR3 region has 16 residues. The DNA of the CDR3 is TGCACCAGCAGCCATTCTCGGACAGGGGAAGTCGATACGCAGTATTTT. Encoded protein: CTSSHSRTGEVDTQYF.

The CDR3 DNA follows: TGCGCCAGCAGTGAGGACGACGGGGGGCCCCTCTTCTTC. As protein: CASSEDDGGPLFF. The rearrangement uses TRBV10-2 and TRBJ2-1, with D possibly matching TRBD2 (7 bases). Germline loops: CDR1 WSHSY, CDR2 SAAADI. There are 13 residues in the CDR3. V lost 2 bases and J 16 bases, leaving 18 bases between the germline ends.

The chain is built from TRBV25-1 and TRBJ1-1; the D gene is possibly TRBD1 (6 bases). V lost 2 bases to trimming and J lost 5 bases, with 12 bases between them. CDR1 is MGHDK and CDR2 is SYGVNS in the germline V gene. This CDR3 has 14 residues. The CDR3, as DNA: TGTGCCAGCAGTGAACGGGGGGCTTATACTGAAGCTTTCTTT. It is translated as CASSERGAYTEAFF. Filled out from reference TRBV25-1 and TRBJ1-1, the complete variable domain reads EADIYQTPRYLVIGTGKKITLECSQTMGHDKMYWYQQDPGMELHLIHYSYGVNSTEKGDLSSESTVSRIRTEHFPLTLESARPSHTSQYLCASSERGAYTEAFFGQGTRLTVV.

V is TRBV6-5 and J is TRBJ2-1; weak D call: TRBD1 (6 bases). Trimming took 5 bases from V and 3 from J, leaving 11 bases between them. CDR3 size: 14 residues. The germline gives CDR1 MNHEY, CDR2 SVGAGI. The CDR3 DNA sequence: TGTGCCAGCAGTCCGGGACATAACTACAATGAGCAGTTCTTC. The encoded protein is CASSPGHNYNEQFF.

The chain combines TRBV12-5 with TRBJ1-1, with D unclear. Germline values: CDR1 LGHNT, CDR2 FRNRAP. The CDR3 is 12 amino acids. V was trimmed by 3 bases and J by 3 bases, leaving 5 bases between them. CDR3 in amino acids: CASGFGYTEAFF. CDR3 in DNA: TGTGCTAGTGGTTTCGGGTACACTGAAGCTTTCTTT.